The clone carrying this T cell receptor (beta chain) was seen more than once but under ten times. Its antigen is still unknown. Combining a sample-barcoded 5' primer with a J-beta primer mix, a second PCR ran for roughly 7 to 12 cycles. TCRdb re-called the 5' RACE reads through MiXCR, storing one row per CDR3 protein. The table lists hundreds of thousands of distinct CDR3 sequences, under 25% of them singletons. This entry is derived from a study of blood T cells in healthy people across ages. Study outcomes and limitations: Across samples, TCR beta diversity tracked strongly with naive T cell percentage.

Total RNA, at least 6 micrograms per sample, came from PBMCs. The CDR3 has 14 amino acids. Germline CDR1 MDHEN, CDR2 SYDVKM. The junction had 3 bases not matched to a gene; V was cut back by 4 bases and J by 4 bases. The chain recombines TRBV28 with TRBJ2-3; 9 bases agree with TRBD2. The receptor was isolated from a man aged 70-80 years in good health. Sequencing was carried out using blood. CDR3 sequence (DNA): TGTGCCAGCAGTTCTAGCGGGACTGCAGATACGCAGTATTTT. Amino acid sequence: CASSSSGTADTQYF.